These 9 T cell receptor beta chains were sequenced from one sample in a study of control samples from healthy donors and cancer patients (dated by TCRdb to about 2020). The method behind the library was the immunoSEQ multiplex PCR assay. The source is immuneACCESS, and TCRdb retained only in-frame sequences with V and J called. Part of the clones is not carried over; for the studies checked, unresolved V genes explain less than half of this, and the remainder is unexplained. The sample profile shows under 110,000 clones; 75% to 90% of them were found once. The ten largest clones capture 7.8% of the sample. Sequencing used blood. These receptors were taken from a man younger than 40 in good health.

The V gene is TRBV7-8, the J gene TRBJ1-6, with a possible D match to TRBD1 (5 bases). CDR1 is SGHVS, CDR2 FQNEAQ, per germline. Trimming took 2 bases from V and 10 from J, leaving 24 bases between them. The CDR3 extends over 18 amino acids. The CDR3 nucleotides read TGTGCCAGCAGCTTAATTGCTTGGGATGCTGGGGCAGGATCACCCCTCCACTTT. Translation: CASSLIAWDAGAGSPLHF.

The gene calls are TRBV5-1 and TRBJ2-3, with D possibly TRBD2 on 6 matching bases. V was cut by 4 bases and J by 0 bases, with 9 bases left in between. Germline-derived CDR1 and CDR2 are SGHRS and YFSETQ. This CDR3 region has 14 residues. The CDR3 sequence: CASSTSGSTDTQYF. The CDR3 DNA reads TGCGCCAGCAGCACCAGCGGGAGCACAGATACGCAGTATTTT. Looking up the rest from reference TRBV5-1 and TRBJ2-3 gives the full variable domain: KAGVTQTPRYLIKTRGQQVTLSCSPISGHRSVSWYQQTPGQGLQFLFEYFSETQRNKGNFPGRFSGRQFSNSRSEMNVSTLELGDSALYLCASSTSGSTDTQYFGPGTRLTVL.

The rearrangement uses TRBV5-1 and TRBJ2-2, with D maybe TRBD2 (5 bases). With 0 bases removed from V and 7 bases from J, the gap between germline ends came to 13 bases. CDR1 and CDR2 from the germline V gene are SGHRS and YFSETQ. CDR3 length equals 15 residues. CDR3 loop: CASSLGGNRIGELFF. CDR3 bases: TGCGCCAGCAGCTTGGGAGGGAATCGGATCGGGGAGCTGTTTTTT.

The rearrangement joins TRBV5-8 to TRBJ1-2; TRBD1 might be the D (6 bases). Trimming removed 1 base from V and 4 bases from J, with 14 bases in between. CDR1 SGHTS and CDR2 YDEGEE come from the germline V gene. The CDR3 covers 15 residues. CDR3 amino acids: CASSLSGHSLYGYTF. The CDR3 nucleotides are TGTGCCAGCAGCTTGTCGGGACACTCGCTCTATGGCTACACCTTC.

CDR3 sequence (DNA): TGTGCCAGCAGCGCAACTAGCGGAGAGACCCAGTACTTC. Protein sequence: CASSATSGETQYF. V gene TRBV7-2 combines with J gene TRBJ2-5, with 8 bases fitting TRBD2. Germline CDR1 SGHTA, CDR2 FQGNSA. This CDR3 is built from 13 residues. The junction had 3 bases not matched to a gene; V was cut back by 5 bases and J by 4 bases.

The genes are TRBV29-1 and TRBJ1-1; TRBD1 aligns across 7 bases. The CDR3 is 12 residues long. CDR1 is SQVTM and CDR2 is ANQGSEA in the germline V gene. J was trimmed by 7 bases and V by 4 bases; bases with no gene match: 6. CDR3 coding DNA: TGCAGCGTTGCAGGGGGGGGCCGTGAAGCTTTCTTT. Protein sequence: CSVAGGGREAFF.

CDR3 sequence reads: CASSGRLQWGGGYTF. The CDR3 DNA reads TGTGCCAGCAGCGGCCGCCTACAATGGGGGGGTGGCTACACCTTC. The J gene is TRBJ1-2, the V gene TRBV7-2; TRBD1 is a possible D gene (5 bases). Deletions cut 5 bases from V and 7 bases from J, with 20 bases between. Germline V gives CDR1 SGHTA, CDR2 FQGNSA. CDR3 length equals 15 residues.

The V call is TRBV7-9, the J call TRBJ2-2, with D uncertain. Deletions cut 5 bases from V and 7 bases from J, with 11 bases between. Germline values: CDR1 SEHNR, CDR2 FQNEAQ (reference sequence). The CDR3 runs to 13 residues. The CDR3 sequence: CASSPHINGELFF. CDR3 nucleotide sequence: TGTGCCAGCAGCCCCCATATTAACGGGGAGCTGTTTTTT. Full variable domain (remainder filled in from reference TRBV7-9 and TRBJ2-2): DTGVSQNPRHKITKRGQNVTFRCDPISEHNRLYWYRQTLGQGPEFLTYFQNEAQLEKSRLLSDRFSAERPKGSFSTLEIQRTEQGDSAMYLCASSPHINGELFFGEGSRLTVL.

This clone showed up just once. CDR3 DNA: TGTGCCTGGAGTGTACGGGGTTCACCCCTCCACTTT. This gives the protein CAWSVRGSPLHF. V and J are TRBV30 and TRBJ1-6; no firm D call. The CDR3 extends over 12 amino acids. The germline V gene encodes CDR1 GTSNPN and CDR2 SVGIG (reference sequence). Trimming cost V 0 bases and J 9 bases, with 6 bases left between them.